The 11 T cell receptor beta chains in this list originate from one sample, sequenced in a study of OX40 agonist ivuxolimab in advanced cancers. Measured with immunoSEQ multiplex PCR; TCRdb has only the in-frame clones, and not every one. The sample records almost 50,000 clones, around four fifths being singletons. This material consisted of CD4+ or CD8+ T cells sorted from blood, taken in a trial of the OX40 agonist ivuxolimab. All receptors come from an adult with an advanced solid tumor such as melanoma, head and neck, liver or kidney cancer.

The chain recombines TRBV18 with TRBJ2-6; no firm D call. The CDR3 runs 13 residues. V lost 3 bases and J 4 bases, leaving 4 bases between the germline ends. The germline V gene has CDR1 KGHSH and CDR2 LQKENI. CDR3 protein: CASSPGGANVLTF. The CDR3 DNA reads TGTGCCAGCTCACCGGGAGGGGCCAACGTCCTGACTTTC.

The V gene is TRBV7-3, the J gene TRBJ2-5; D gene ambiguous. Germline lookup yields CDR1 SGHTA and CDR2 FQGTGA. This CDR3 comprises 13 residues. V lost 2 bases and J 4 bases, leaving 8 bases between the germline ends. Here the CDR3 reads CASSLSLGETQYF. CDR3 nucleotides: TGTGCCAGCAGCTTATCTCTCGGAGAGACCCAGTACTTC.

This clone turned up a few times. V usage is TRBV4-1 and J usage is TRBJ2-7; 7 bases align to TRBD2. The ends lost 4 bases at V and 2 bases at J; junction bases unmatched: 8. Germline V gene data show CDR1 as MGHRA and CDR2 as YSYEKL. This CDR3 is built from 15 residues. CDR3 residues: CASSLRTSGAYEQYF. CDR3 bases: TGCGCCAGCAGCCTCAGGACTAGTGGGGCCTACGAGCAGTACTTC.

The CDR3, as DNA: TGTGCCAGCAGTTTAAACACAGATACGCAGTATTTT. Translated: CASSLNTDTQYF. This chain joins TRBV2 and TRBJ2-3, with unresolved D. In germline, CDR1 is SNHLY, CDR2 FYNNEI. The CDR3 totals 12 residues. With 5 bases removed from V and 2 bases from J, the gap between germline ends came to 5 bases.

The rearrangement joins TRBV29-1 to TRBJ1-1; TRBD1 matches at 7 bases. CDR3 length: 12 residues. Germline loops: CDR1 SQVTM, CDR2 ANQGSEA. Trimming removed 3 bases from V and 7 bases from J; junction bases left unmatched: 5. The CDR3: CSVERGDSEAFF. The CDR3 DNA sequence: TGCAGCGTTGAGCGAGGGGACAGTGAAGCTTTCTTT. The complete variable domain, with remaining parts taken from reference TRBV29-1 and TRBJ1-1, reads SAVISQKPSRDICQRGTSLTIQCQVDSQVTMMFWYRQQPGQSLTLIATANQGSEATYESGFVIDKFPISRPNLTFSTLTVSNMSPEDSSIYLCSVERGDSEAFFGQGTRLTVV.

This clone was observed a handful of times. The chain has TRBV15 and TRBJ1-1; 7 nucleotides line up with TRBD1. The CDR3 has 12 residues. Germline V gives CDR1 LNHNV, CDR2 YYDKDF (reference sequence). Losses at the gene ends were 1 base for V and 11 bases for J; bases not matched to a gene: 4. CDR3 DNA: TGTGCCACCAGCAGAGTGACAGGGATGGCTTTCTTT. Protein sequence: CATSRVTGMAFF.

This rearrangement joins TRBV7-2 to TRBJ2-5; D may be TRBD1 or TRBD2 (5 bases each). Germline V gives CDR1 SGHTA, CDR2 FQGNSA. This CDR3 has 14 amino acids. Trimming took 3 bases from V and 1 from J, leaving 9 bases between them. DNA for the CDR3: TGTGCCAGCAGCTTGGGGGTTATCCAAGAGACCCAGTACTTC. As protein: CASSLGVIQETQYF.

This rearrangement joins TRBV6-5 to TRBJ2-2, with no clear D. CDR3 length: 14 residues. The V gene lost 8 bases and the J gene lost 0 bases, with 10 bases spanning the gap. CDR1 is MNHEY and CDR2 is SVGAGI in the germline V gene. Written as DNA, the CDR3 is TGTGCCAGCTCAAGGGTTCCGAACACCGGGGAGCTGTTTTTT. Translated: CASSRVPNTGELFF.

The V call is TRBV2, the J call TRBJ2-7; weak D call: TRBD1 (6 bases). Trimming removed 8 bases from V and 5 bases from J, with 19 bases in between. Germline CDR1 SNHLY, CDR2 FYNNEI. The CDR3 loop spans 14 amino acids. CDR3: CASEGTLGIHEQYF. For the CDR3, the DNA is TGTGCCAGCGAGGGGACACTCGGAATTCACGAGCAGTACTTC.

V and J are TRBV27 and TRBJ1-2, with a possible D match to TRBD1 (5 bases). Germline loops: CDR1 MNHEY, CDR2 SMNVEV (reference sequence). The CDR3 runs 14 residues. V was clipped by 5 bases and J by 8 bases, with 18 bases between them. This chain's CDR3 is CASSPQVGAGGYTF. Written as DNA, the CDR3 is TGTGCCAGCAGTCCGCAGGTTGGGGCGGGAGGCTACACCTTC.

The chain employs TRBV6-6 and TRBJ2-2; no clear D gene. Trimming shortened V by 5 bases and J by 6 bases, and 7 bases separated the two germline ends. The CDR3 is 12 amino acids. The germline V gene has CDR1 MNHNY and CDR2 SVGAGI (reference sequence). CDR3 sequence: CASSPVSGELFF. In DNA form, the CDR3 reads TGTGCCAGCAGTCCCGTATCCGGGGAGCTGTTTTTT.